Given below is one TCR beta chain in context. The data were taken from a study of blood T cell repertoires in COVID-19. Produced via immunoSEQ multiplex PCR; TCRdb's table is partial and in-frame only. Of 25,000 to 40,000 clones in the sample, roughly 91% were seen once. V shed 4 bases and J 2 bases; nucleotides not matched to a gene: 8. The CDR3 has 15 residues. Germline loops: CDR1 SGHTS, CDR2 YDEGEE. This clonotype was sampled from a man aged 60-69 years with active COVID-19. The gene calls are TRBV5-8 and TRBJ2-7; 8 bases match TRBD1. Input material: peripheral blood. The CDR3 is CASSSGQGVTYEQYF. The CDR3 region has the DNA TGTGCCAGCAGCAGTGGACAGGGTGTCACCTACGAGCAGTACTTC. Variable domain in full (rest from reference TRBV5-8 and TRBJ2-7): EAGVTQSPTHLIKTRGQQATLRCSPISGHTSVYWYQQALGLGLQFLLWYDEGEERNRGNFPPRFSGRQFPNYSSELNVNALELEDSALYLCASSSGQGVTYEQYFGPGTRLTVT.